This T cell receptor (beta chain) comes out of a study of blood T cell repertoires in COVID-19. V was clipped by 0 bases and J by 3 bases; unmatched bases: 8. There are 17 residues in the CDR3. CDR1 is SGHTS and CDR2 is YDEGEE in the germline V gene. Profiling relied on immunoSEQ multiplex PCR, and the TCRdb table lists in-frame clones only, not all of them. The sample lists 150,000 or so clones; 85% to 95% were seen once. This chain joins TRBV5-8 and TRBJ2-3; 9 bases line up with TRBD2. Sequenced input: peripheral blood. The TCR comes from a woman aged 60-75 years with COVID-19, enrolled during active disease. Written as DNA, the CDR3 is TGTGCCAGCAGCTTGGCATCTAGCGGGGACATAACAGATACGCAGTATTTT. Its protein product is CASSLASSGDITDTQYF.